This TCR beta chain emerged from a study of regulatory T cells in long-lasting Graves disease. Study-level points and caveats: Possibly, accuracy suffered from the small sample size. For persistent Graves' patients, TCR diversity was lower than for newly diagnosed ones.

The sample's time point: persistent/refractory GD, antithyroid drugs over 5 years with positive TRAb. Construction of the TCR library relied on RNA isolated from PBMCs. All patients originated from an endocrinology department located in Xi'an, China. For TCR beta, libraries came from iRepertoire HTBI primers and Arm-PCR of CDR3 regions. Original processing methods: Samples jointly harbored roughly 60 TRBV and about 15 TRBJ segments. One entry per CDR3 protein, called by TCRdb with MiXCR from the multiplex PCR reads. The V and J calls follow TCRdb's processing rather than the paper's. Of roughly 430,000 distinct CDR3 sequences listed, approximately 22% were seen once; the top ten hold roughly an eighth. With regard to this clonotype: Its antigen is undetermined. This may be a read error: a much more frequent sequence differs by one nucleotide.

The CDR3 totals 14 residues. V lost 7 bases and J 3 bases, leaving 15 bases between the germline ends. In germline, CDR1 is MDHEN, CDR2 SYDVKM. J is TRBJ1-1 and V is TRBV28; D gene ambiguous. Sequences were derived from peripheral blood mononuclear cells (PBMCs), sampled when the disease was refractory, from a patient treated with antithyroid drugs. This sequence was found in a female donor with Graves disease. CDR3 coding DNA: TGTGCCAGCAAAGAGGAGGTGCTGGACACTGAAGCTTTCTTT. It specifies CASKEEVLDTEAFF.